The rows below give T cell receptor beta chains drawn from one sample of a study of shared clonotypes between healthy human individuals. The table came from immunoSEQ multiplex PCR; TCRdb's copy has only in-frame clones and leaves some out. The data show about 2 million clones, approximately 95% seen once. The material sequenced was naive CD8+ T cells sorted from blood. These receptors were obtained from a man younger than 35 in good health. Each CDR3 is given with its conserved first and last residue. Fields, in order: V gene, J gene, D gene, clone size, CDR3 DNA, CDR3 protein. D genes are given only for firm matches. Not all rows give a size; the values are once, few, many and, for expanded clones, a class.

V: TRBV29-1
J: TRBJ2-7
D: .
size: .
DNA: TGCAGCGTTCTTAGAAGGTACGAGCAGTACTTC
CDR3: CSVLRRYEQYF

V: TRBV30
J: TRBJ2-5
D: .
size: .
DNA: TGTGCCTGGAGTGTCGATGCGTTCGAGACCCAGTACTTC
CDR3: CAWSVDAFETQYF

V: TRBV27
J: TRBJ2-7
D: .
size: .
DNA: TGTGCCAGCAGCTCTGGGACGACCTACGAGCAGTACTTC
CDR3: CASSSGTTYEQYF

V: TRBV30
J: TRBJ1-4
D: TRBD1
size: .
DNA: TGTGCCTGGAGTTCTCGGACAGGGGAGGGCCTGTATGAAAAACTGTTTTTT
CDR3: CAWSSRTGEGLYEKLFF

V: TRBV2
J: TRBJ2-1
D: .
size: .
DNA: TGTGCCAGCTTAAACAATGAGCAGTTCTTC
CDR3: CASLNNEQFF

V: TRBV4-1
J: TRBJ1-4
D: TRBD1
size: .
DNA: TGCGCCAGCAGCCTCGGACAGGGTCGTTATGAAAAACTGTTTTTT
CDR3: CASSLGQGRYEKLFF

V: TRBV7-9
J: TRBJ1-2
D: .
size: .
DNA: TGTGCCAGCAGCTCCCCCTTGGACAAAGGGGACACCTTC
CDR3: CASSSPLDKGDTF

V: TRBV13
J: TRBJ2-1
D: TRBD2
size: .
DNA: TGTGCCAGCAGCCTTTCCGGGACTAGCGGGAGTCGCAGAAGTCCCTACAATGAGCAGTTCTTC
CDR3: CASSLSGTSGSRRSPYNEQFF

V: TRBV7-2
J: TRBJ2-7
D: TRBD2
size: .
DNA: TGTGCCAGCAGCCCGGGACTAGCGGGGGTTTACGAGCAGTACTTC
CDR3: CASSPGLAGVYEQYF

V: TRBV11-2
J: TRBJ2-6
D: .
size: .
DNA: TGTGCCAGCAGCTTAGTGGGCTCTGGGGCCAACGTCCTGACTTTC
CDR3: CASSLVGSGANVLTF

V: TRBV25-1
J: TRBJ1-5
D: .
size: .
DNA: TGTGCCAGCAGTAACACCTTCGGAGAGCCCCAGCATTTT
CDR3: CASSNTFGEPQHF

V: TRBV7-9
J: TRBJ1-5
D: .
size: .
DNA: TGTGCCAGCAGCTTGGATGTAGAGAGCAATCAGCCCCAGCATTTT
CDR3: CASSLDVESNQPQHF

V: TRBV7-9
J: TRBJ2-3
D: TRBD1
size: .
DNA: TGTGCCAGCAGCACCGTGGGGGTACAGGGGGCAGATACGCAGTATTTT
CDR3: CASSTVGVQGADTQYF

V: TRBV5-1
J: TRBJ2-3
D: TRBD2
size: .
DNA: TGCGCCAGCAGCTTGGGAACTAGCGCGAGCACAGATACGCAGTATTTT
CDR3: CASSLGTSASTDTQYF

V: TRBV29-1
J: TRBJ1-2
D: TRBD1
size: .
DNA: TGCAGCGTTGCATCGGCGACAGGGCATGGCTACACCTTC
CDR3: CSVASATGHGYTF

V: TRBV7-8
J: TRBJ2-3
D: .
size: .
DNA: TGTGCCAGCAGCTTATTGGGCAGGGTGGGCACAGATACGCAGTATTTT
CDR3: CASSLLGRVGTDTQYF

V: TRBV7-8
J: TRBJ1-2
D: .
size: .
DNA: TGTGCCAGCAGTGACAGTTCGTACGGCTACACCTTC
CDR3: CASSDSSYGYTF

V: TRBV11-2
J: TRBJ2-5
D: TRBD2
size: once
DNA: TGTGCCAGCAGCCCCGGGACTAGCGGGAGCGATCGACAAGAGACCCAGTACTTC
CDR3: CASSPGTSGSDRQETQYF

V: TRBV11-2
J: TRBJ2-7
D: TRBD1
size: .
DNA: TGTGCCAGCAGCTCCCGGGACAGGGGCCACGAGCAGTACTTC
CDR3: CASSSRDRGHEQYF

V: TRBV7-9
J: TRBJ2-3
D: .
size: .
DNA: TGTGCCAGCAGGCCAACAGGGAGCACAGATACGCAGTATTTT
CDR3: CASRPTGSTDTQYF

V: TRBV4-3
J: TRBJ2-7
D: TRBD1
size: once
DNA: TGCGCCAGCAGCCAAGGGGAGGACAGGGCCTACGAGCAGTACTTC
CDR3: CASSQGEDRAYEQYF

V: TRBV19
J: TRBJ2-7
D: TRBD1
size: .
DNA: TGTGCCAGTAGTATAGGACAGGGATACGAGCAGTACTTC
CDR3: CASSIGQGYEQYF

V: TRBV27
J: TRBJ2-7
D: .
size: .
DNA: TGTGCCAGCAGTTTCGGGGGGCCCCTTTTGATTTCCTACGAGCAGTACTTC
CDR3: CASSFGGPLLISYEQYF

V: TRBV27
J: TRBJ2-7
D: .
size: once
DNA: TGTGCCAGCAGTCCTATAGGTAGGCGGTCCTACGAGCAGTACTTC
CDR3: CASSPIGRRSYEQYF

V: TRBV25-1
J: TRBJ1-6
D: .
size: .
DNA: TGTGCCAGCAGTGAATTGAGGTCAGAGGACTATAATTCACCCCTCCACTTT
CDR3: CASSELRSEDYNSPLHF

V: TRBV13
J: TRBJ2-5
D: .
size: once
DNA: TGTGCCAGCAGCCTGGGGGGGGCAGGCCAAGAGACCCAGTACTTC
CDR3: CASSLGGAGQETQYF

V: TRBV6-5
J: TRBJ2-1
D: .
size: .
DNA: TGTGCCAGCAGTTACTCGAACTCATTCGGGGATGAGCAGTTCTTC
CDR3: CASSYSNSFGDEQFF

V: TRBV7-9
J: TRBJ2-7
D: .
size: .
DNA: TGTGCCAGCAGCGGCAGGGTTACCTACGAGCAGTACTTC
CDR3: CASSGRVTYEQYF

V: TRBV5-4
J: TRBJ2-7
D: .
size: .
DNA: TGTGCCAGCAGCCCGTCTGGGGACGGATACGAGCAGTACTTC
CDR3: CASSPSGDGYEQYF

V: TRBV5-1
J: TRBJ1-6
D: TRBD1
size: .
DNA: TGCGCCAGCAGCCCGAAAGGACAGGGATATAATTCACCCCTCCACTTT
CDR3: CASSPKGQGYNSPLHF

V: TRBV27
J: TRBJ1-4
D: .
size: .
DNA: TGTGCCAGCAGTCCAGACAGTGCCGCTGAAAAACTGTTTTTT
CDR3: CASSPDSAAEKLFF

V: TRBV27
J: TRBJ2-3
D: TRBD2
size: .
DNA: TGTGCCAGCAGTTTTCGGCTAGCGGGAGCTGCAGATACGCAGTATTTT
CDR3: CASSFRLAGAADTQYF

V: TRBV4-1
J: TRBJ2-3
D: .
size: .
DNA: TGCGCCAGCAGCCAAGATCGGCGGACCACGCAGTATTTT
CDR3: CASSQDRRTTQYF

V: TRBV9
J: TRBJ2-3
D: .
size: .
DNA: TGTGCCAGCAGCCGGACGGGCACAGATACGCAGTATTTT
CDR3: CASSRTGTDTQYF

V: TRBV11-2
J: TRBJ1-3
D: .
size: .
DNA: TGTGCCAGCAGCGCCCCGAGGGACACCATATATTTT
CDR3: CASSAPRDTIYF

V: TRBV5-8
J: TRBJ2-7
D: .
size: .
DNA: TGTGCCAGCAGTCTCACCGGGACTTCCAGGGAGCAGTACTTC
CDR3: CASSLTGTSREQYF

V: TRBV6-1
J: TRBJ2-2
D: .
size: .
DNA: TGTGCCAGCAAGGATTGGGCAGTCAACACCGGGGAGCTGTTTTTT
CDR3: CASKDWAVNTGELFF

V: TRBV5-6
J: TRBJ2-1
D: .
size: .
DNA: TGTGCCAGCAGCTTGCTGTGGGGGCCTGGCAATGAGCAGTTCTTC
CDR3: CASSLLWGPGNEQFF

V: TRBV6-5
J: TRBJ1-5
D: .
size: .
DNA: TGTGCCAGCAGTTACTCGGCGGGGGAAGGACAGCCCCAGCATTTT
CDR3: CASSYSAGEGQPQHF

V: TRBV7-2
J: TRBJ2-7
D: .
size: .
DNA: TGTGCCAGCAGCCCTTTTGTGGGATACGAGCAGTACTTC
CDR3: CASSPFVGYEQYF

V: TRBV27
J: TRBJ2-3
D: .
size: .
DNA: TGTGCCAGCAGCCCTAGTTCACCCGTTAACACAGATACGCAGTATTTT
CDR3: CASSPSSPVNTDTQYF

V: TRBV2
J: TRBJ2-7
D: TRBD2
size: .
DNA: TGTGCCAGCAGATCTAGCGGGGGATCCTACGAGCAGTACTTC
CDR3: CASRSSGGSYEQYF

V: TRBV7-9
J: TRBJ1-1
D: .
size: .
DNA: TGTGCCAGCAGCTTAGTTGACCAGACAGGACTGAACACTGAAGCTTTCTTT
CDR3: CASSLVDQTGLNTEAFF

V: TRBV10-2
J: TRBJ2-2
D: .
size: .
DNA: TGCGCCAGCAGTCCGGGGACCGGGGAGCTGTTTTTT
CDR3: CASSPGTGELFF

V: TRBV27
J: TRBJ1-1
D: TRBD1
size: once
DNA: TGTGCCAGCAGTAAGACAGGGGGCGCGGGTACTGAAGCTTTCTTT
CDR3: CASSKTGGAGTEAFF